The 18 T cell receptor beta chains below come from one sample, sequenced in a study of blood T cells in healthy people across ages. The authors ran a second PCR of about 6 to 11 cycles using a sample-barcoded 5' primer and a J-beta primer mix. TCRdb reprocessed the 5' RACE reads with MiXCR, giving one entry per CDR3 protein. The table includes around 1,000,000 distinct CDR3 sequences, 20% to 25% detected once. The same sample was also used in a study of T cells of mothers and their children.

The sample taken for sequencing was blood. The receptors stem from a girl aged 2-10 years in good health.

The rearrangement joins TRBV27 to TRBJ2-3, with 8 bases lining up with TRBD1. V trimming: 6 bases; J trimming: 3 bases; junction bases outside the gene matches: 8. Looked up from germline, CDR1 is MNHEY and CDR2 is SMNVEV (reference sequence). This CDR3 region has 15 residues. The CDR3 spells CASSPVQGETDTQYF. The CDR3 bases are TGTGCCAGCAGCCCCGTACAGGGGGAGACAGATACGCAGTATTTT.

The genes are TRBV5-1 and TRBJ2-7; a weak D match, TRBD1 (5 bases). The CDR3 has 15 residues. V gave up 0 bases and J gave up 0 bases, with 10 bases separating them. Germline V lookup: CDR1 SGHRS, CDR2 YFSETQ. The CDR3 sequence: CASSLDRQSSYEQYF. DNA for the CDR3: TGCGCCAGCAGCTTGGACAGACAGTCCTCCTACGAGCAGTACTTC.

CDR3 sequence (DNA): TGCAGTGCTAGAGGGGTTCGACCTCAGGACGGCTACACCTTC. It translates to CSARGVRPQDGYTF. V usage is TRBV20-1 and J usage is TRBJ1-2; D gene unclear. Germline V gives CDR1 DFQATT, CDR2 SNEGSKA (reference sequence). The V end lost 1 base, the J end lost 8 bases, and 17 bases lay between the germline ends. This CDR3 is built from 14 residues.

Only a few counts were recorded for this clonotype. This rearrangement joins TRBV5-1 to TRBJ1-4; the D gene is possibly TRBD1 (5 bases). The germline gives CDR1 SGHRS, CDR2 YFSETQ. Trimming took off 4 bases at V and 8 bases at J, with 15 bases between the two ends. The CDR3 is made up of 14 amino acids. This CDR3 reads CASSPRQGEEKLFF. CDR3 sequence (DNA): TGCGCCAGCAGCCCGCGGCAGGGCGAAGAAAAACTGTTTTTT. Together with reference TRBV5-1 and TRBJ1-4, the CDR3 gives the full variable domain: KAGVTQTPRYLIKTRGQQVTLSCSPISGHRSVSWYQQTPGQGLQFLFEYFSETQRNKGNFPGRFSGRQFSNSRSEMNVSTLELGDSALYLCASSPRQGEEKLFFGSGTQLSVL.

The chain links TRBV7-2 to TRBJ1-2; a weak D match, TRBD1 (6 bases). This CDR3 has 15 residues. CDR1 is SGHTA, CDR2 FQGNSA, per germline. V lost 2 bases and J lost 0, with 10 bases in between. The CDR3 coding sequence is TGTGCCAGCAGCTTAACGGCAGGGGCTAACTATGGCTACACCTTC. This translates into CASSLTAGANYGYTF.

The rearrangement links TRBV11-2 to TRBJ2-5, with D unresolved. This CDR3 contains 15 residues. The V end was cut by 0 bases, the J end by 0 bases, with 8 bases between. In germline, CDR1 is SGHAT, CDR2 FQNNGV. The CDR3, as DNA: TGTGCCAGCAGCTTAGATGGACCTTACCAAGAGACCCAGTACTTC. Translation: CASSLDGPYQETQYF.

This clonotype was detected a few times. The gene calls are TRBV7-9 and TRBJ2-1, with D tentatively TRBD2 (5 bases). The better agreement between TRBJ2-7 and the DNA end casts doubt on the J call. CDR1 and CDR2 from the germline V gene are SEHNR and FQNEAQ (reference sequence). The CDR3 is made up of 15 amino acids. CDR3 nucleotides: TGTGCCAGCAGCTACCGGGCCGCGGCGGGCCTCGAGCAGTACTTC. The encoded protein is CASSYRAAAGLEQYF.

V usage is TRBV7-8 and J usage is TRBJ2-7, with a tentative D call TRBD2 (5 bases). Germline V gene sequence: CDR1 SGHVS, CDR2 FQNEAQ. The CDR3 covers 17 residues. Trimming took 5 bases from V and 2 from J, leaving 22 bases between them. As DNA, the CDR3 is TGTGCCAGCAGCATAAGTGGGCGCGTCGGAGGACCCTACGAGCAGTACTTC. Protein product: CASSISGRVGGPYEQYF.

This clonotype was detected a few times. The germline gene is not matched at one end of the junction; a read error may be the cause. V gene TRBV6-9 combines with J gene TRBJ2-5, with D perhaps TRBD2 (6 bases). Germline V gives CDR1 MNHGY, CDR2 SVAAGI. The CDR3 is 13 amino acids. CDR3: CAGSPDGGETQYF. Written as DNA, the CDR3 is TGTGCCGGCAGTCCCGACGGAGGGGAGACCCAGTACTTC.

V gene TRBV25-1 combines with J gene TRBJ1-2; TRBD1 matches 8 bases. This CDR3 comprises 11 residues. Germline CDR1 MGHDK, CDR2 SYGVNS. The junction had 2 bases not matched to a gene; V was cut back by 8 bases and J by 6 bases. CDR3 in DNA: TGTGCCAGCTGGACAGGGAATGGCTACACCTTC. It specifies CASWTGNGYTF.

The V gene is TRBV6-5, the J gene TRBJ2-7; 10 nucleotides align to TRBD1. Germline-derived CDR1 and CDR2 are MNHEY and SVGAGI. The CDR3 extends over 14 amino acids. V shed 4 bases, J shed 5 bases, and the junction held 5 bases outside the gene matches. The CDR3: CASSSDRGKDEQYF. Written as DNA, the CDR3 is TGTGCCAGCAGTTCGGACAGGGGGAAGGACGAGCAGTACTTC.

The sample holds a few counts of this clonotype. The chain combines TRBV15 with TRBJ1-2; D unclear. The ends were cut back, 8 bases at V and 0 bases at J, with 13 bases in the middle. This CDR3 has 14 amino acids. Germline CDR1 LNHNV, CDR2 YYDKDF (reference sequence). The CDR3 region has the DNA TGTGCCACCCGGTTTTCGGCGTCTAACTATGGCTACACCTTC. Amino acid sequence: CATRFSASNYGYTF.

In this sample, this clonotype turned up a few times. The chain joins TRBV5-1 to TRBJ1-1; D is unclear. From germline, CDR1 is SGHRS and CDR2 YFSETQ. Deletions cut 0 bases from V and 12 bases from J, with 24 bases between. This CDR3 contains 16 residues. CDR3 region: CASSLVPPGRSSVSFF. DNA for the CDR3: TGCGCCAGCAGCTTGGTACCTCCGGGCAGAAGCTCTGTGTCTTTCTTT. Based on the CDR3 plus reference TRBV5-1 and TRBJ1-1, the full variable domain is KAGVTQTPRYLIKTRGQQVTLSCSPISGHRSVSWYQQTPGQGLQFLFEYFSETQRNKGNFPGRFSGRQFSNSRSEMNVSTLELGDSALYLCASSLVPPGRSSVSFFGQGTRLTVV.

This clonotype was seen more than once but under ten times. The rearrangement links TRBV29-1 to TRBJ1-2; possibly TRBD1 for D (6 bases). The CDR3 runs to 13 residues. Germline V gene sequence: CDR1 SQVTM, CDR2 ANQGSEA. V lost 0 bases and J lost 9, with 14 bases in between. CDR3 sequence reads: CSVEDRRGGRYTF. CDR3 DNA sequence: TGCAGCGTTGAAGATCGAAGGGGGGGTCGCTACACCTTC.

This chain's CDR3 is CASSRPIREQYF. The CDR3 nucleotides read TGTGCCAGCAGTCGACCTATTCGGGAGCAGTACTTC. The chain links TRBV28 to TRBJ2-5, with D possibly matching TRBD2 (6 bases). The V gene lost 5 bases and the J gene lost 11 bases, with 15 bases spanning the gap. Germline V gene sequence: CDR1 MDHEN, CDR2 SYDVKM. This CDR3 region has 12 residues.

This clonotype was seen a few times. This sequence joins TRBV13 and TRBJ2-7; D gene uncertain. With 5 bases removed from V and 3 bases from J, the gap between germline ends came to 14 bases. The CDR3 has 14 residues. CDR1 and CDR2 from the germline V gene are PRHDT and FYEKMQ (reference sequence). CDR3 in amino acids: CASSLSGVDYEQYF. The CDR3 coding sequence is TGTGCCAGCAGCCTTAGTGGGGTTGACTACGAGCAGTACTTC. Based on the CDR3 plus reference TRBV13 and TRBJ2-7, the full variable domain is AAGVIQSPRHLIKEKRETATLKCYPIPRHDTVYWYQQGPGQDPQFLISFYEKMQSDKGSIPDRFSAQQFSDYHSELNMSSLELGDSALYFCASSLSGVDYEQYFGPGTRLTVT.

The CDR3 region is CSARDQDSVYEQYF. In DNA, the CDR3 is TGCAGTGCTAGAGATCAGGACTCCGTCTACGAGCAGTACTTC. This rearrangement joins TRBV20-1 to TRBJ2-7; tentative D call: TRBD2 (5 bases). Germline loops: CDR1 DFQATT, CDR2 SNEGSKA (reference sequence). This CDR3 contains 14 residues. V was shortened by 0 bases and J by 3 bases, with 12 bases between the two germline ends.

This clonotype was seen a few times. The V and J genes are TRBV25-1 and TRBJ2-7; no firm D call. Looked up from germline, CDR1 is MGHDK and CDR2 is SYGVNS. The germline V and J ends were trimmed by 10 bases and 6 bases, with 10 bases remaining between them. The CDR3 has 10 amino acids. The CDR3 DNA reads as TGTGCCACCATAGCTGGCGAGCAGTACTTC. This sequence encodes CATIAGEQYF.